One sample yielded the 8 T cell receptor beta chains listed below, sequenced in a study of shared clonotypes between healthy human individuals. Assay used: immunoSEQ multiplex PCR; TCRdb lists only in-frame clones, some missing. The sample includes roughly 2 million clones, roughly 95% of them seen just once. The specimen sequenced was naive CD4+ T cells sorted from blood. Specified subset: CD45RA+ positively selected. These receptors were taken from a man in his late teens or twenties in good health.

Concerning this clone itself: The identical CDR3 is also encoded by other nucleotide sequences in the sample. This chain connects TRBV6-5 to TRBJ1-5, with D possibly being TRBD1 (5 bases). The CDR3 spans 15 residues. CDR1 is MNHEY, CDR2 SVGAGI, per germline. The ends were cut back, 0 bases at V and 4 bases at J, with 10 bases in the middle. The CDR3 here is CASSYSGTLNQPQHF. The CDR3 DNA reads as TGTGCCAGCAGTTACTCCGGGACCCTGAATCAGCCCCAGCATTTT.

This clone was observed a handful of times. Other DNA sequences in the same sample also yield this CDR3. The chain recombines TRBV30 with TRBJ1-3; TRBD1 agrees at 7 bases. V was clipped by 0 bases and J by 2 bases; unmatched bases: 4. This CDR3 contains 15 residues. From germline, CDR1 is GTSNPN and CDR2 SVGIG (reference sequence). The CDR3 spells CAWSVRTGTGNTIYF. CDR3 nucleotide sequence: TGTGCCTGGAGTGTCCGGACAGGAACTGGAAACACCATATATTTT.

The V and J genes are TRBV9 and TRBJ2-1, with 14 nucleotides matching TRBD2. Germline CDR1 SGDLS, CDR2 YYNGEE. This CDR3 is built from 16 residues. Trimming at V came to 0 bases and at J to 7 bases, leaving 3 bases not matched to a gene. CDR3: CASSVARLAGGNEQFF. CDR3 sequence (DNA): TGTGCCAGCAGCGTAGCTCGACTAGCGGGGGGGAATGAGCAGTTCTTC.

The rearrangement joins TRBV11-2 to TRBJ1-2; a possible D gene is TRBD1 (6 bases). This CDR3 contains 13 residues. The V gene lost 5 bases and the J gene lost 3 bases, with 10 bases spanning the gap. Germline V gene data show CDR1 as SGHAT and CDR2 as FQNNGV. CDR3 sequence: CASSPDSDYGYTF. CDR3 in DNA: TGTGCCAGCAGCCCGGACAGTGACTATGGCTACACCTTC.

The chain recombines TRBV7-2 with TRBJ2-3, with 15 bases matching TRBD2. Unmatched junction bases numbered 1, after V lost 4 bases and J lost 5 bases. The CDR3 loop spans 15 amino acids. CDR1 and CDR2 (germline): SGHTA, FQGNSA. The CDR3 bases are TGTGCCAGCAGCTGGACTAGCGGGAGGGAAGATACGCAGTATTTT. It is translated as CASSWTSGREDTQYF.

The chain's CDR3 is CASSVGLAGARDTQYF. For the CDR3, the DNA is TGTGCCAGCAGTGTCGGACTAGCGGGAGCTCGGGATACGCAGTATTTT. The V call is TRBV6-1, the J call TRBJ2-3, with 13 positions matching TRBD2. Germline CDR1 is MNHNS and CDR2 is SASEGT. This CDR3 is 16 amino acids long. V lost 4 bases, J lost 6 bases, and 7 bases stayed unmatched.

This chain links TRBV6-5 with TRBJ2-5; D gene unclear. The CDR3 is 12 residues long. CDR1 MNHEY and CDR2 SVGAGI come from the germline V gene. V shed 6 bases and J shed 5 bases, with 10 bases lying between them. DNA for the CDR3: TGTGCCAGCAGCCCCTCGGAGGAGACCCAGTACTTC. Amino acid sequence: CASSPSEETQYF.

The chain employs TRBV28 and TRBJ2-1; 8 bases map to TRBD1. In germline, CDR1 is MDHEN, CDR2 SYDVKM. V dropped 3 bases and J dropped 6; count of bases not matched to a gene: 13. This CDR3 is built from 17 residues. The CDR3 here is CASSLRISRDRSNEQFF. In DNA form, the CDR3 reads TGTGCCAGCAGTTTGAGGATTAGCCGGGACAGGAGCAATGAGCAGTTCTTC.